The 29 T cell receptor beta chains reported below all come from one sample, sequenced in a study of T cell responses to AZD1222 COVID-19 vaccine. Assay: immunoSEQ multiplex PCR; the TCRdb copy retains only in-frame clones and omits some. The sample includes about 140,000 clones, 90% to 95% of them seen just once. The sample here was peripheral blood, taken after recovery from COVID-19. The source of these receptors is an adult who had recovered from COVID-19.

The chain combines TRBV29-1 with TRBJ2-7; 9 bases line up with TRBD1. CDR3 length: 13 residues. With 5 bases clipped from V and 3 bases from J, the junction kept 5 bases outside the gene matches. The germline V gene has CDR1 SQVTM and CDR2 ANQGSEA. The CDR3 DNA reads TGCAGCGTTTCCGGGACAGGGCTCTACGAGCAGTACTTC. It translates to CSVSGTGLYEQYF.

This clone was recorded only once. The chain has TRBV13 and TRBJ2-3; no clear D. V gave up 1 base and J gave up 7 bases, with 6 bases separating them. CDR1 is PRHDT and CDR2 is FYEKMQ in the germline V gene (reference sequence). There are 12 residues in the CDR3. DNA for the CDR3: TGTGCCAGCAGCTTAGAGGGAAATACGCAGTATTTT. The encoded protein is CASSLEGNTQYF.

This chain joins TRBV28 and TRBJ2-1; the D is unclear. This CDR3 comprises 15 residues. V lost 2 bases, J lost 0 bases, and 8 bases lay in between. Germline V lookup: CDR1 MDHEN, CDR2 SYDVKM. The CDR3 is CASSLVESSYNEQFF. CDR3 nucleotide sequence: TGTGCCAGCAGTTTAGTCGAAAGCTCCTACAATGAGCAGTTCTTC.

The chain employs TRBV19 and TRBJ2-7, with no clear D. Germline V gene sequence: CDR1 LNHDA, CDR2 SQIVND (reference sequence). The CDR3 is 13 residues long. This CDR3 is CGRRGAESNEQYF. Written as DNA, the CDR3 is TGTGGCAGGAGAGGCGCAGAGTCTAACGAGCAGTACTTC.

This sequence joins TRBV10-1 and TRBJ2-2; D call uncertain. With 3 bases removed from V and 0 bases from J, the gap between germline ends came to 5 bases. This CDR3 is 14 amino acids long. The germline gives CDR1 WNHNN, CDR2 SYGVQD (reference sequence). The CDR3 reads CASSDYSNTGELFF. CDR3 DNA sequence: TGCGCCAGCAGTGACTACTCGAACACCGGGGAGCTGTTTTTT.

This chain connects TRBV10-3 to TRBJ2-3; no definite D call. This CDR3 region has 13 residues. Germline V gives CDR1 ENHRY, CDR2 SYGVKD. The V and J ends lost 5 bases and 2 bases respectively, with 8 bases between them. The CDR3 sequence is CAISPRNTDTQYF. CDR3 sequence (DNA): TGTGCCATCAGTCCCAGGAACACAGATACGCAGTATTTT.

This clone occurred once. This chain joins TRBV6-5 and TRBJ2-7; D is unclear. The CDR3 consists of 10 residues. Germline V CDR1 and CDR2: MNHEY, SVGAGI. V was shortened by 8 bases and J by 3 bases, with 5 bases between the two germline ends. The CDR3 sequence is CASENYEQYF. CDR3 DNA sequence: TGTGCCAGCGAAAACTACGAGCAGTACTTC.

V and J are TRBV29-1 and TRBJ1-1; weak D call: TRBD1 (6 bases). CDR3 length equals 11 residues. Germline CDR1 and CDR2: SQVTM and ANQGSEA. V lost 7 bases, J lost 7 bases, and 13 bases lay in between. The CDR3 region has the DNA TGCAGCGGTCAGGGGTACTATGAAGCTTTCTTT. Protein: CSGQGYYEAFF.

This chain connects TRBV6-5 to TRBJ1-2; 8 bases match TRBD1. This CDR3 is 14 amino acids long. Trimming removed 6 bases from V and 4 bases from J; junction bases left unmatched: 7. Per germline, CDR1 MNHEY and CDR2 SVGAGI. The CDR3 DNA follows: TGTGCCAGCAGGATAGGACAGGGAATCTATGGCTACACCTTC. This encodes CASRIGQGIYGYTF.

The chain couples TRBV11-3 to TRBJ2-7; 7 nucleotides agree with TRBD1. CDR3 length: 13 amino acids. Germline assignment: CDR1 SGHNT and CDR2 YENEEA. V lost 3 bases, J lost 5 bases, and 4 bases stayed unmatched. CDR3 protein: CASSLRQGDEQYF. CDR3 sequence (DNA): TGTGCCAGCAGCTTGAGACAGGGCGACGAGCAGTACTTC. Full variable domain (rest looked up from reference TRBV11-3 and TRBJ2-7): EAGVVQSPRYKIIEKKQPVAFWCNPISGHNTLYWYLQNLGQGPELLIRYENEEAVDDSQLPKDRFSAERLKGVDSTLKIQPAELGDSAVYLCASSLRQGDEQYFGPGTRLTVT.

The chain has TRBV29-1 and TRBJ2-1; 8 bases map to TRBD2. This CDR3 has 13 amino acids. V was clipped by 7 bases and J by 8 bases; unmatched bases: 10. Germline CDR1 is SQVTM and CDR2 is ANQGSEA. CDR3 region: CSANEGLGDEQFF. The CDR3 DNA reads TGCAGCGCTAATGAGGGACTAGGCGATGAGCAGTTCTTC.

The chain employs TRBV29-1 and TRBJ2-7; the match to TRBD2 covers 8 bases. Germline CDR1 and CDR2: SQVTM and ANQGSEA. The V segment lost 7 bases and the J segment 4 bases; nucleotides outside the gene matches: 12. The CDR3 consists of 14 residues. This CDR3 is CSARGLGAPYEQYF. Here the CDR3 DNA reads TGCAGCGCCCGGGGACTAGGGGCCCCTTACGAGCAGTACTTC.

The rearrangement uses TRBV25-1 and TRBJ2-1; the D is unclear. CDR1 is MGHDK, CDR2 SYGVNS, per germline. This CDR3 is built from 15 residues. Trimming shortened V by 1 base and J by 3 bases, and 10 bases separated the two germline ends. The CDR3 sequence is CASSELRGNYNEQFF. As DNA, the CDR3 is TGTGCCAGCAGTGAATTACGAGGAAACTACAATGAGCAGTTCTTC.

The genes are TRBV2 and TRBJ2-3; the match to TRBD2 covers 13 bases. Germline values: CDR1 SNHLY, CDR2 FYNNEI. The V segment lost 2 bases and the J segment 6 bases; nucleotides outside the gene matches: 14. This CDR3 is 19 amino acids long. CDR3 nucleotide sequence: TGTGCCAGCAGTGAATTTAATCCCGGGACTAGCGGGATGAGGGATACGCAGTATTTT. Protein: CASSEFNPGTSGMRDTQYF.

The V call is TRBV27, the J call TRBJ1-1, with 7 nucleotides matching TRBD1. Losses at the gene ends were 4 bases for V and 0 bases for J; bases not matched to a gene: 8. Germline values: CDR1 MNHEY, CDR2 SMNVEV (reference sequence). The CDR3 covers 16 residues. The CDR3 nucleotides read TGTGCCAGCAGTTCACTAAAGGGGGCCATGAACACTGAAGCTTTCTTT. Its translation: CASSSLKGAMNTEAFF.

This clone has only one observation. The chain links TRBV4-2 to TRBJ2-7, with D maybe TRBD1 (7 bases). The germline V and J ends were trimmed by 6 bases and 6 bases, with 18 bases remaining between them. Germline CDR1 is LGHNA and CDR2 is YNFKEQ. The CDR3 totals 14 residues. As DNA, the CDR3 is TGTGCCAGCAGTAGTGGAGGGGGCTTGGCCGAGCAGTACTTC. Protein product: CASSSGGGLAEQYF.

This clone appeared once. The chain joins TRBV2 to TRBJ2-7; D unresolved. This CDR3 is 14 amino acids long. Germline lookup yields CDR1 SNHLY and CDR2 FYNNEI. V was cut by 1 base and J by 7 bases, with 14 bases left in between. Here the CDR3 reads CASSEGIPSTEQYF. DNA of the CDR3: TGTGCCAGCAGTGAAGGGATCCCCTCTACAGAGCAGTACTTC.

The V call is TRBV3-1 (or the pseudogene TRBV3-2), the J call TRBJ2-1; D unresolved. Germline V gene data show CDR1 as LGHDT and CDR2 as YNNKEL (reference sequence). The CDR3 consists of 15 residues. Trimming pared 4 bases from V and 2 bases from J, leaving 12 bases between. CDR3 sequence: CASSPSGRPYNEQFF. In nucleotides, the CDR3 is TGTGCCAGCAGCCCATCTGGTCGGCCCTACAATGAGCAGTTCTTC.

This clone has only one observation. The chain carries TRBV4-2 and TRBJ2-4; no clear D gene. Germline V gives CDR1 LGHNA, CDR2 YNFKEQ. The CDR3 runs 13 residues. Trimming left V 4 bases short and J 6 bases short, with 10 bases between. The CDR3 is CASSPKVGNIQYF. The CDR3 nucleotides read TGTGCCAGCAGCCCTAAAGTGGGAAACATTCAGTACTTC.

The chain combines TRBV2 with TRBJ2-2; D might be TRBD1 or TRBD2, each matching 5 bases. Germline CDR1 SNHLY, CDR2 FYNNEI. Trimming took 11 bases from V and 8 from J, leaving 18 bases between them. This CDR3 is built from 13 residues. The CDR3: CAGGLLGEGELFF. The CDR3 nucleotides read TGTGCCGGTGGCCTTCTGGGGGAGGGGGAGCTGTTTTTT.

The chain recombines TRBV30 with TRBJ1-4; tentative D call: TRBD1 (6 bases). There are 17 residues in the CDR3. Germline assignment: CDR1 GTSNPN and CDR2 SVGIG (reference sequence). The V end lost 1 base, the J end lost 5 bases, and 20 bases lay between the germline ends. CDR3 DNA: TGTGCCTGGAGTGCCACCCAAGACAGGATTTACAATGAAAAACTGTTTTTT. It encodes CAWSATQDRIYNEKLFF.

The chain joins TRBV6-5 to TRBJ1-5; perhaps TRBD1 as D (6 bases). This CDR3 contains 15 residues. Trimming cost V 7 bases and J 7 bases, with 20 bases left between them. The germline V gene encodes CDR1 MNHEY and CDR2 SVGAGI. CDR3 region: CASTTRGAGGQPQHF. For the CDR3, the DNA is TGTGCCAGCACGACGAGGGGGGCAGGAGGGCAGCCCCAGCATTTT.

The chain combines TRBV29-1 with TRBJ1-2; 8 positions agree with TRBD1. Germline CDR1 SQVTM, CDR2 ANQGSEA. The CDR3 totals 14 residues. Losses at the gene ends were 6 bases for V and 5 bases for J; bases not matched to a gene: 11. CDR3 protein: CSVILDRALYGYTF. CDR3 DNA sequence: TGCAGCGTGATCTTGGACAGGGCCTTATATGGCTACACCTTC.

V and J are TRBV28 and TRBJ1-1, with D tentatively TRBD1 (6 bases). Deletions cut 2 bases from V and 4 bases from J, with 14 bases between. The germline V gene encodes CDR1 MDHEN and CDR2 SYDVKM. The CDR3 runs to 15 residues. The CDR3 DNA reads as TGTGCCAGCAGTTTAACAAGGGGGTGGGTCACTGAAGCTTTCTTT. Its protein is CASSLTRGWVTEAFF.

The V call is TRBV29-1, the J call TRBJ2-1; a weak D match, TRBD2 (5 bases). Trimming left V 4 bases short and J 10 bases short, with 17 bases between. The germline gives CDR1 SQVTM, CDR2 ANQGSEA. CDR3 length equals 13 residues. The CDR3, as DNA: TGCAGCGTTGGGGTGCTCCCTGAGGGCGAGCAGTTCTTC. The encoded protein is CSVGVLPEGEQFF.

The gene calls are TRBV12-3 or TRBV12-4 and TRBJ1-2; no clear D. With 6 bases removed from V and 6 bases from J, the gap between germline ends came to 11 bases. This CDR3 region has 12 residues. The CDR3 region is CASRGIIDGYTF. The DNA for the CDR3 is TGTGCCAGCAGGGGGATAATCGATGGCTACACCTTC.

The rearrangement links TRBV9 to TRBJ1-4; TRBD1 might be the D (6 bases). CDR1 and CDR2 (germline): SGDLS, YYNGEE. This CDR3 region has 15 residues. With 0 bases removed from V and 6 bases from J, the gap between germline ends came to 12 bases. Here the CDR3 reads CASSVEGQPHEKLFF. In DNA form, the CDR3 reads TGTGCCAGCAGCGTAGAAGGACAGCCCCATGAAAAACTGTTTTTT.

The genes are TRBV5-1 and TRBJ2-5; D uncertain. Trimming took off 0 bases at V and 4 bases at J, with 7 bases between the two ends. Germline CDR1 and CDR2: SGHRS and YFSETQ. The CDR3 runs to 13 residues. The CDR3 is CASSLAAGETQYF. The CDR3 nucleotides are TGCGCCAGCAGCTTGGCGGCCGGAGAGACCCAGTACTTC.

The chain combines TRBV3-1 (or the pseudogene TRBV3-2) with TRBJ1-1; no reliable D call. Germline CDR1 LGHDT, CDR2 YNNKEL (reference sequence). The V and J ends lost 3 bases and 3 bases respectively, with 14 bases between them. The CDR3 covers 15 residues. CDR3: CASSHAAFEHTEAFF. For the CDR3, the DNA is TGTGCCAGCAGCCATGCCGCCTTCGAACACACTGAAGCTTTCTTT.